Presented here are 26 T cell receptor beta chains from one specimen sequenced in a study of T cells in Graves' hyperthyroidism and ophthalmopathy. Amplification yielded TCR beta CDR3 regions, with RNA transcripts as the source. HTBI primers drove first-round RT-PCR of the TCR CDR3. TCRdb reanalysed the multiplex PCR reads using MiXCR and keeps one entry per CDR3 protein. The sample holds 300,000 to 450,000 distinct CDR3 sequences, around 14% seen once. The sample was blood. Source of these receptors: a woman aged 55-70 years with Graves' hyperthyroidism.

This clonotype was counted between two and nine times. V and J are TRBV7-9 and TRBJ1-4, with D unclear. The germline V and J ends were trimmed by 3 bases and 3 bases, with 2 bases remaining between them. The CDR3 runs to 12 residues. Germline V lookup: CDR1 SEHNR, CDR2 FQNEAQ (reference sequence). CDR3 in amino acids: CASSFPNEKLFF. CDR3 DNA sequence: TGTGCCAGCAGCTTCCCTAATGAAAAACTGTTTTTT.

Ten or more counts support this clonotype. The rearrangement uses TRBV12-3 or TRBV12-4 and TRBJ1-2; D gene uncertain. The CDR3 is 14 residues long. V dropped 5 bases and J dropped 3 bases, with 13 bases sitting between them. The CDR3 reads CASSPQDADYGYTF. The CDR3 DNA follows: TGTGCCAGCAGTCCTCAGGATGCTGACTATGGCTACACCTTC.

At least ten counts were recorded for this clonotype. The chain is built from TRBV6-1 and TRBJ2-7; TRBD2 matches at 8 bases. The J segment lost 3 bases and the V segment lost 9 bases, leaving 4 bases of the junction unmatched. CDR3 length equals 12 residues. From germline, CDR1 is MNHNS and CDR2 SASEGT. The CDR3 reads CASWTSSYEQYF. The CDR3 coding sequence is TGTGCCAGTTGGACTAGCAGCTACGAGCAGTACTTC.

This clonotype turned up a few times. The V gene is TRBV20-1, the J gene TRBJ2-7; a possible D gene is TRBD2 (6 bases). CDR1 and CDR2 (germline): DFQATT, SNEGSKA (reference sequence). CDR3 length: 13 residues. V lost 4 bases to trimming and J lost 6 bases, with 16 bases between them. The CDR3 here is CSAITRRGAEQYF. In DNA, the CDR3 is TGCAGTGCTATAACAAGGCGGGGTGCCGAGCAGTACTTC.

This clonotype occurred many times. This CDR3 reads CASSLVGRETQYF. In DNA, the CDR3 is TGCGCCAGCAGCTTGGTAGGACGAGAGACCCAGTACTTC. The chain employs TRBV5-1 and TRBJ2-5; no reliable D call. Germline V gene sequence: CDR1 SGHRS, CDR2 YFSETQ. V dropped 0 bases and J dropped 4 bases, with 7 bases sitting between them. CDR3 length: 13 residues.

The V and J genes are TRBV6-1 and TRBJ1-4, with D possibly TRBD1 on 6 matching bases. Germline loops: CDR1 MNHNS, CDR2 SASEGT. V was pared by 4 bases and J by 6 bases, with 15 bases between. The CDR3 has 15 residues. The CDR3 sequence: CASSGGPPGDEKLFF. Written as DNA, the CDR3 is TGTGCCAGCAGTGGGGGGCCTCCTGGGGATGAAAAACTGTTTTTT.

This clonotype came up many times. The rearrangement joins TRBV2 to TRBJ1-1; D is unresolved. V dropped 2 bases and J dropped 10 bases, with 8 bases sitting between them. The CDR3 totals 11 residues. Germline assignment: CDR1 SNHLY and CDR2 FYNNEI. CDR3 coding DNA: TGTGCCAGCAGTGAAAATAGGGCAGCTTTCTTT. Amino acids: CASSENRAAFF.

In this sample, this clonotype turned up many times. This rearrangement joins TRBV3-1 to TRBJ2-2, with a tentative D call TRBD1 (5 bases). The CDR3 contains 17 residues. With 4 bases removed from V and 5 bases from J, the gap between germline ends came to 20 bases. Germline CDR1 reads LGHDT; CDR2 reads YNNKEL (reference sequence). CDR3 loop: CASSPAHSQGLTGELFF. DNA for the CDR3: TGTGCCAGCAGCCCCGCCCATTCCCAGGGATTGACCGGGGAGCTGTTTTTT.

This clonotype was detected a few times. The rearrangement links TRBV11-2 to TRBJ2-1; D ambiguous. CDR3 length: 14 amino acids. CDR1 and CDR2 from the germline V gene are SGHAT and FQNNGV. V was pared by 4 bases and J by 9 bases, with 16 bases between. The CDR3 loop reads CASSSIVNQVEQFF. The CDR3 DNA follows: TGTGCCAGCAGCTCCATAGTTAATCAGGTTGAGCAGTTCTTC.

Only a few counts were recorded for this clonotype. With a much larger clone just one base away, this may be a read error. This chain joins TRBV5-1 and TRBJ2-3; 9 positions match TRBD2. The CDR3 is 15 amino acids. CDR1 and CDR2 (germline): SGHRS, YFSETQ. The CDR3: CASSRSGRREDTRYF. Here the CDR3 DNA reads TGCGCCAGCAGCCGGAGCGGGAGGCGAGAAGATACGCGGTATTTT.

This clonotype was seen more than once but under ten times. The chain recombines TRBV4-1 with TRBJ2-4; weak D call: TRBD2 (5 bases). V was pared by 1 base and J by 0 bases, with 10 bases between. Germline loops: CDR1 MGHRA, CDR2 YSYEKL. The CDR3 loop spans 16 amino acids. CDR3 region: CASSQGALVAKNIQYF. CDR3 in DNA: TGCGCCAGCAGCCAAGGGGCACTAGTAGCCAAAAACATTCAGTACTTC.

This clonotype appeared many times. The rearrangement joins TRBV10-3 to TRBJ1-1; D gene uncertain. Germline V lookup: CDR1 ENHRY, CDR2 SYGVKD. The CDR3 length is 14 residues. The V gene lost 3 bases and the J gene lost 1 base, with 9 bases spanning the gap. The CDR3 sequence: CAISDHSRNTEAFF. The CDR3 bases are TGTGCCATCAGTGACCACAGCCGGAACACTGAAGCTTTCTTT.

There are many counts of this clonotype. The chain joins TRBV20-1 to TRBJ2-1, with a possible D match to TRBD1 (6 bases). The germline CDR1 and CDR2 sequences are DFQATT and SNEGSKA (reference sequence). V lost 0 bases and J 0 bases, leaving 15 bases between the germline ends. The CDR3 covers 17 residues. In DNA form, the CDR3 reads TGCAGTGCTAGAGATCCAACAGGGCTAGTCTCCTACAATGAGCAGTTCTTC. Translation: CSARDPTGLVSYNEQFF.

This clonotype was seen at least ten times. The V call is TRBV4-1, the J call TRBJ2-2; D is ambiguous. The CDR3 contains 14 residues. V lost 4 bases and J lost 3, with 9 bases in between. Germline-derived CDR1 and CDR2 are MGHRA and YSYEKL. The CDR3 DNA reads TGCGCCAGCAGCCGAGCAGGAGACACCGGGGAGCTGTTTTTT. This translates into CASSRAGDTGELFF.

This clonotype was seen at least ten times. This chain joins TRBV11-3 and TRBJ2-4; 7 bases align to TRBD2. There are 16 residues in the CDR3. Unmatched junction bases numbered 15, after V lost 6 bases and J lost 7 bases. Germline values: CDR1 SGHNT, CDR2 YENEEA. CDR3 sequence: CASRSGGGLGLNIQYF. The CDR3 bases are TGTGCCAGCAGGAGCGGAGGAGGACTAGGTCTGAACATTCAGTACTTC.

With respect to this clonotype: This may be a read error: a much more frequent sequence differs by one nucleotide. Here the CDR3 omits its conserved ending phenylalanine or tryptophan, so a read error is the likely source. CDR3 sequence (DNA): TGTGCCAGCAGCGACGGACAGGGGGGCTACGAGCAGTACCTC. As protein: CASSDGQGGYEQYL. V gene TRBV7-8 combines with J gene TRBJ2-7; TRBD1 agrees at 10 bases. V shed 5 bases and J 3 bases; nucleotides not matched to a gene: 4. CDR3 size: 14 residues. CDR1 is SGHVS, CDR2 FQNEAQ, per germline.

This clonotype occurred many times. V gene TRBV12-3 or TRBV12-4 combines with J gene TRBJ1-5; TRBD1 matches 8 bases. The J segment lost 5 bases and the V segment lost 6 bases, leaving 6 bases of the junction unmatched. The CDR3 is 14 amino acids. The CDR3 nucleotides are TGTGCCAGCAGGGTTGGACAGGGTGATCAGCCCCAGCATTTT. As protein: CASRVGQGDQPQHF.

Comments on this clonotype: A much larger clone differs by one base, so this may be a read error. This CDR3 is missing its conserved last phenylalanine or tryptophan, likely due to a read error. The gene calls are TRBV4-1 and TRBJ2-7; D unresolved. V was shortened by 3 bases and J by 5 bases, with 8 bases between the two germline ends. CDR1 MGHRA and CDR2 YSYEKL come from the germline V gene. The length of the CDR3 is 12 residues. Here the CDR3 DNA reads TGCGCCAGCAGCCAGGGGTTGGACGAGCAGTACCTC. Its protein product is CASSQGLDEQYL.

With regard to this clonotype: A read error may be the cause here, since a much bigger clone is one base away. The CDR3 region has the DNA TGTGCCAGCTCCCGATCAACTAATGAAGAACTGTTTTTT. Protein: CASSRSTNEELFF. V gene TRBV18 combines with J gene TRBJ1-4; no clear D gene. The CDR3 contains 13 residues. Germline-derived CDR1 and CDR2 are KGHSH and LQKENI.

This clonotype has at least ten counts. The rearrangement uses TRBV9 and TRBJ2-2; TRBD2 matches at 13 bases. In germline, CDR1 is SGDLS, CDR2 YYNGEE. Trimming at V came to 4 bases and at J to 4 bases, leaving 19 bases not matched to a gene. This CDR3 comprises 21 residues. DNA of the CDR3: TGTGCCAGCAGCCCCCAGGGATTAAGGACTAGCGGGAGTCGAATCACCGGGGAGCTGTTTTTT. Translating gives CASSPQGLRTSGSRITGELFF.

This clonotype was seen only a few times. This chain connects TRBV2 to TRBJ1-5; D gene ambiguous. Trimming removed 5 bases at V and 11 bases at J, with 16 bases between. Germline assignment: CDR1 SNHLY and CDR2 FYNNEI. There are 13 residues in the CDR3. The CDR3 sequence is CASSYRSLGTQHF. CDR3 nucleotide sequence: TGTGCCAGCAGTTACCGTTCCCTAGGGACCCAGCATTTT. Full variable domain (rest looked up from reference TRBV2 and TRBJ1-5): EPEVTQTPSHQVTQMGQEVILRCVPISNHLYFYWYRQILGQKVEFLVSFYNNEISEKSEIFDDQFSVERPDGSNFTLKIRSTKLEDSAMYFCASSYRSLGTQHFGDGTRLSIL.

Ten or more counts support this clonotype. The gene calls are TRBV9 and TRBJ1-1; D uncertain. This CDR3 spans 13 amino acids. CDR1 is SGDLS, CDR2 YYNGEE, per germline. The ends were cut back, 0 bases at V and 3 bases at J, with 6 bases in the middle. CDR3 residues: CASSVAQDTEAFF. CDR3 nucleotide sequence: TGTGCCAGCAGCGTAGCTCAGGACACTGAAGCTTTCTTT.

The CDR3 nucleotides read TGTGCCAGCACCGAAGGCGGGTCCAAAAACATTCAGTACTTC. It is translated as CASTEGGSKNIQYF. The gene calls are TRBV6-1 and TRBJ2-4, with D possibly being TRBD2 (5 bases). The V and J ends lost 7 bases and 2 bases respectively, with 12 bases between them. The CDR3 covers 14 residues. The germline CDR1 and CDR2 sequences are MNHNS and SASEGT.

This clonotype was observed at least ten times. The chain uses TRBV7-9 and TRBJ2-1; 9 bases are a match to TRBD2. The J segment lost 9 bases and the V segment lost 5 bases, leaving 11 bases of the junction unmatched. Germline V CDR1 and CDR2: SEHNR, FQNEAQ (reference sequence). The CDR3 covers 15 residues. CDR3 DNA sequence: TGTGCCAGCAGCCTAGGACTAGCGATCTTCAGTGAGCAGTTCTTC. It specifies CASSLGLAIFSEQFF.

This clonotype came up many times. The genes are TRBV5-1 and TRBJ1-1; TRBD1 might be the D (5 bases). The V end lost 4 bases, the J end lost 5 bases, and 18 bases lay between the germline ends. Per the germline V gene, CDR1 is SGHRS and CDR2 is YFSETQ. This CDR3 is 15 amino acids long. DNA for the CDR3: TGCGCCAGCAGCGATCCCGGGGCAGGGAAGACTGAAGCTTTCTTT. It translates to CASSDPGAGKTEAFF.

This clonotype was found many times. The chain joins TRBV15 to TRBJ2-7, with D unresolved. The V end was cut by 0 bases, the J end by 6 bases, with 9 bases between. Germline CDR1 is LNHNV and CDR2 is YYDKDF (reference sequence). The CDR3 has 13 amino acids. CDR3 in DNA: TGTGCCACCAGCAGAGAATGGAACACCGAGCAGTACTTC. Protein sequence: CATSREWNTEQYF.